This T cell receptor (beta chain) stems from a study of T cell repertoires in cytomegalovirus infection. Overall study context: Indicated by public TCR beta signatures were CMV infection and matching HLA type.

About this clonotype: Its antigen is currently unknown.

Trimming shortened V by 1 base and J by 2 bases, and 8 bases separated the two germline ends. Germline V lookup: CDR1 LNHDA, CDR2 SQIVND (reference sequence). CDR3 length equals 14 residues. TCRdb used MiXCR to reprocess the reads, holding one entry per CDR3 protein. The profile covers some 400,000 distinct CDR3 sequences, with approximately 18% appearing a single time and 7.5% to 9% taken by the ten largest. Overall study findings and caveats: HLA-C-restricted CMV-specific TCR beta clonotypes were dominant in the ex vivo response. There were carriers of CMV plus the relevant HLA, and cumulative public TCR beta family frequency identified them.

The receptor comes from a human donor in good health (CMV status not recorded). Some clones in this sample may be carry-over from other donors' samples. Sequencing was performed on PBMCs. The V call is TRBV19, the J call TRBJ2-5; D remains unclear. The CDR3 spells CASSIVSRQETQYF. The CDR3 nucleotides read TGTGCCAGTAGTATAGTGTCGAGACAAGAGACCCAGTACTTC.